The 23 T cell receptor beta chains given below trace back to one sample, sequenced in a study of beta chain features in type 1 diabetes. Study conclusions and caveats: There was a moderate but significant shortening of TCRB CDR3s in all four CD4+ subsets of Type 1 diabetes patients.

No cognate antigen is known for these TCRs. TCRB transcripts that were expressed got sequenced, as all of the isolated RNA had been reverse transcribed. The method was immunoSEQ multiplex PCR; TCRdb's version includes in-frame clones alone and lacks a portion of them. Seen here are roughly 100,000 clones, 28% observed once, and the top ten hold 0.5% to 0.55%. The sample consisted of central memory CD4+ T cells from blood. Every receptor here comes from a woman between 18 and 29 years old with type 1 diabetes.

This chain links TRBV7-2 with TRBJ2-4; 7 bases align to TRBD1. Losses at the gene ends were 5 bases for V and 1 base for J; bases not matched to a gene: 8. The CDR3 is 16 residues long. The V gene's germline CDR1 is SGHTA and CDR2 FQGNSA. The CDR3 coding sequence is TGTGCCAGCAGCATACGATCACAGGGGGCCAAAAACATTCAGTACTTC. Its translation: CASSIRSQGAKNIQYF.

In nucleotides, the CDR3 is TGTGCCAGCACAGGGGGGGCCAAAAACATTCAGTACTTC. Protein sequence: CASTGGAKNIQYF. V usage is TRBV6-4 and J usage is TRBJ2-4; possible D gene TRBD1, 7 bases. Germline-derived CDR1 and CDR2 are MRHNA and SNTAGT. CDR3 length: 13 amino acids. With 7 bases removed from V and 1 base from J, the gap between germline ends came to 8 bases.

As DNA, the CDR3 is TGTGCCAGCAGTTTAAAGAGGACTAGCGGGAAGGATACGCAGTATTTT. Encoded protein: CASSLKRTSGKDTQYF. The chain is built from TRBV27 and TRBJ2-3, with 12 positions matching TRBD2. Germline-derived CDR1 and CDR2 are MNHEY and SMNVEV (reference sequence). The J segment lost 6 bases and the V segment lost 2 bases, leaving 6 bases of the junction unmatched. The CDR3 has 16 residues.

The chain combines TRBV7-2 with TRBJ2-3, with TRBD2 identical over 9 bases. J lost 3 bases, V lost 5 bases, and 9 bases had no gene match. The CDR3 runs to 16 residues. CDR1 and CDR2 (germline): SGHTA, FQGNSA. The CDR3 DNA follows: TGTGCCAGCAGCCTAGGACTAGCGAGGGGGACAGATACGCAGTATTTT. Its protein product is CASSLGLARGTDTQYF.

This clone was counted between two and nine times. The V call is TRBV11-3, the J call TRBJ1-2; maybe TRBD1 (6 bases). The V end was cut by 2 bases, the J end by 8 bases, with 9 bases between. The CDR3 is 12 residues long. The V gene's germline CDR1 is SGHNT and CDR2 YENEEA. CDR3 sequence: CASSLRGLGYTF. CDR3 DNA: TGTGCCAGCAGCTTAAGGGGGTTGGGCTACACCTTC. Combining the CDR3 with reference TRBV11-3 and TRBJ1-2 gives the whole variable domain EAGVVQSPRYKIIEKKQPVAFWCNPISGHNTLYWYLQNLGQGPELLIRYENEEAVDDSQLPKDRFSAERLKGVDSTLKIQPAELGDSAVYLCASSLRGLGYTFGSGTRLTVV.

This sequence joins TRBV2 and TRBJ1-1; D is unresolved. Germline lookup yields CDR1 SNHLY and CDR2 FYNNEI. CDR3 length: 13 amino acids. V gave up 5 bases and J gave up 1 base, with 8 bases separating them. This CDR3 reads CASSKLENTEAFF. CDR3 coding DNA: TGTGCCAGCAGTAAACTAGAGAACACTGAAGCTTTCTTT.

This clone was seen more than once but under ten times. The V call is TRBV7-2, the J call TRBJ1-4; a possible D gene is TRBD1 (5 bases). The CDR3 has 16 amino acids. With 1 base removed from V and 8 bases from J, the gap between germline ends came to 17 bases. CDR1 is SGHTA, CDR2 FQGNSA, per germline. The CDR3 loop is CASSLDGRQSPEKLFF. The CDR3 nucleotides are TGTGCCAGCAGCTTAGATGGTCGACAGAGCCCGGAAAAACTGTTTTTT.

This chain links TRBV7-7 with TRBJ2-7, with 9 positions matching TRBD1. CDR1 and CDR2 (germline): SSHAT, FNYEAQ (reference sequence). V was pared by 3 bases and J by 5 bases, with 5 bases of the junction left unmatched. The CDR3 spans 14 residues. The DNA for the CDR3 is TGTGCCAGCAGCTTTACAGGGGGCTTGCACGAGCAGTACGTC. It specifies CASSFTGGLHEQYV.

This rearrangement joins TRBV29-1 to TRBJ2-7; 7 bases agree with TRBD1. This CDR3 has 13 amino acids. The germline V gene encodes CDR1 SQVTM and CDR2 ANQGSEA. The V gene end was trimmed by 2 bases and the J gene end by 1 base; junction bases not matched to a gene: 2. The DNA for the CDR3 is TGCAGCGTTGAAACGGACAGGTCCTACGAGCAGTACTTC. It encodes CSVETDRSYEQYF.

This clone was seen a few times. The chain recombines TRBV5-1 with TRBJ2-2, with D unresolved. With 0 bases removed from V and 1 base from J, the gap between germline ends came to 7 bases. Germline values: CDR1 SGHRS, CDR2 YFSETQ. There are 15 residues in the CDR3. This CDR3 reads CASSLGSVNTGELFF. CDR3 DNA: TGCGCCAGCAGCTTGGGGTCGGTGAACACCGGGGAGCTGTTTTTT.

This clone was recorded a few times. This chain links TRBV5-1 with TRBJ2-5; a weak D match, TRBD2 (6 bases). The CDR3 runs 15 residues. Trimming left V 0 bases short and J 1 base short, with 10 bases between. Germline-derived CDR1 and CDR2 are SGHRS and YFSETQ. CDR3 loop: CASSLGGTSQETQYF. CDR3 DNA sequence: TGCGCCAGCAGCTTGGGGGGGACTTCCCAAGAGACCCAGTACTTC.

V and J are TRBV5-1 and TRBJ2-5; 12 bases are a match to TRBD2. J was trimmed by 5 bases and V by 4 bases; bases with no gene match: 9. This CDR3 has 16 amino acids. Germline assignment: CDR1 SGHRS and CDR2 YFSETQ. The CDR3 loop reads CASSQGQTSGSETQYF. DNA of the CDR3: TGCGCCAGCAGCCAGGGGCAGACTAGCGGGAGTGAGACCCAGTACTTC.

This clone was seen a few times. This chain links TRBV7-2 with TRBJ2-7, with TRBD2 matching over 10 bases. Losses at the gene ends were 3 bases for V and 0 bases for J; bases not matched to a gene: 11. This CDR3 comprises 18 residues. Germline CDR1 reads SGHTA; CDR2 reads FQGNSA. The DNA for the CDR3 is TGTGCCAGCAGCTTCCGGACTAGCGGACCTCTCGGCTCCTACGAGCAGTACGTC. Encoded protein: CASSFRTSGPLGSYEQYV.

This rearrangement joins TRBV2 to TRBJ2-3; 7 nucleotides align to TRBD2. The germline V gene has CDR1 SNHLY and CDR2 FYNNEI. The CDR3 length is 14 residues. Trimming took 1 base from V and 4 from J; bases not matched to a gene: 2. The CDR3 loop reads CASSEGGRADTQYF. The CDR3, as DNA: TGTGCCAGCAGTGAAGGGGGGAGGGCAGATACGCAGTATTTT.

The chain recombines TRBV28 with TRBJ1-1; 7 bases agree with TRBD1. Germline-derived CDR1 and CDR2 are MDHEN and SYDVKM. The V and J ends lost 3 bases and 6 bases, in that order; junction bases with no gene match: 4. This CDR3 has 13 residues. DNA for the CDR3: TGTGCCAGCAGTTTGACAGGGTACGCTGAAGCTTTCTTT. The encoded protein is CASSLTGYAEAFF.

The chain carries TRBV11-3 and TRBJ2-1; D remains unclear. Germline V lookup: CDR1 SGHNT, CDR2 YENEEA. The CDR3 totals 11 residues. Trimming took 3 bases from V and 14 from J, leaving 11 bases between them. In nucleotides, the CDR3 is TGTGCCAGCAGCTTGAAGTTAGAGAAGTTCTTC. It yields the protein CASSLKLEKFF.

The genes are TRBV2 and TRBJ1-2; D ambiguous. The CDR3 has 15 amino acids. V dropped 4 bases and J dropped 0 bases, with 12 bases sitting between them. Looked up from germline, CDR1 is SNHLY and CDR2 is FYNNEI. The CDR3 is CASSAGSRANYGYTF. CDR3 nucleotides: TGTGCCAGCAGTGCCGGGTCGCGTGCTAACTATGGCTACACCTTC. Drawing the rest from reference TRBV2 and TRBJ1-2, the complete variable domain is EPEVTQTPSHQVTQMGQEVILRCVPISNHLYFYWYRQILGQKVEFLVSFYNNEISEKSEIFDDQFSVERPDGSNFTLKIRSTKLEDSAMYFCASSAGSRANYGYTFGSGTRLTVV.

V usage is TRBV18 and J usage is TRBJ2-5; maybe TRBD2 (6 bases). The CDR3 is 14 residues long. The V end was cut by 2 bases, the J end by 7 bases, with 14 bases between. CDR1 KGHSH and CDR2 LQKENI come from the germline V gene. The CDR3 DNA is TGTGCCAGCTCACCAGACATCGGGGGAGGGACCCAGTACTTC. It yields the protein CASSPDIGGGTQYF.

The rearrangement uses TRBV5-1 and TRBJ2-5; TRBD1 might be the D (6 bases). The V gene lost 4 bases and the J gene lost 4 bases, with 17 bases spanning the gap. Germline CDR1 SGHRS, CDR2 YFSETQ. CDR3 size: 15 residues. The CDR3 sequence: CASSRTGWGRETQYF. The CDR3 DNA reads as TGCGCCAGCAGCCGTACAGGGTGGGGTCGAGAGACCCAGTACTTC.

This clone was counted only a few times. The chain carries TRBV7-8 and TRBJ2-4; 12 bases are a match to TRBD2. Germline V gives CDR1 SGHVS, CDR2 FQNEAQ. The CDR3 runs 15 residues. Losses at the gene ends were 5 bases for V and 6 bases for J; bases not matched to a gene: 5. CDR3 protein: CASSKGLAGINIQYF. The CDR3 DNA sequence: TGTGCCAGCAGCAAAGGACTAGCGGGGATAAACATTCAGTACTTC.

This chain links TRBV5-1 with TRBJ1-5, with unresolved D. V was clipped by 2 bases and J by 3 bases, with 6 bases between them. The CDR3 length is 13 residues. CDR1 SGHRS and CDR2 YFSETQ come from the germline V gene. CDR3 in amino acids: CASSLQSNQPQHF. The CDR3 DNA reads TGCGCCAGCAGCTTACAGTCCAATCAGCCCCAGCATTTT.

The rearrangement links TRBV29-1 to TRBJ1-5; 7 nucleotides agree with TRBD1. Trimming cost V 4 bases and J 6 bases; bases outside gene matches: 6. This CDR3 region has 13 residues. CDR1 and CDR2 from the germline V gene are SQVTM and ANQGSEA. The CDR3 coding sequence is TGCAGCGTTGGCGACAGGGAAGCTCAGCCCCAGCATTTT. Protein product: CSVGDREAQPQHF.

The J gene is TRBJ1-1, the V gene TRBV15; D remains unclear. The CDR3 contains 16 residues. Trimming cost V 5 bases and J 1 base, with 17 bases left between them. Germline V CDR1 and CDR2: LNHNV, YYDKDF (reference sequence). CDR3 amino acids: CATSPTLSGTNTEAFF. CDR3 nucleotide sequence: TGTGCCACCAGCCCGACCCTTTCGGGTACGAACACTGAAGCTTTCTTT.